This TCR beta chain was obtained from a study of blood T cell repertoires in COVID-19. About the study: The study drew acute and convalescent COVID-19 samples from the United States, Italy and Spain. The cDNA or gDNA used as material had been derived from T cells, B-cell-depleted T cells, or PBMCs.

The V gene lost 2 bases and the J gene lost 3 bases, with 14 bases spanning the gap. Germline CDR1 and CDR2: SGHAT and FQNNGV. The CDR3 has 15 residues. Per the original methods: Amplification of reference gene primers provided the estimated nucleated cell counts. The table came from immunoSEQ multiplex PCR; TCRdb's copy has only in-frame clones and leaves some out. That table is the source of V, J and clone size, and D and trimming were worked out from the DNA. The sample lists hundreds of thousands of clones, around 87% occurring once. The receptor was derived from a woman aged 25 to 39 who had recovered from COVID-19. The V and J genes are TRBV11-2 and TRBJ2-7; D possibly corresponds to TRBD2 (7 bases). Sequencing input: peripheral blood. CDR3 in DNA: TGTGCCAGCAGCTTAATGGGGGGGCCCCGCTACGAGCAGTACTTC. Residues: CASSLMGGPRYEQYF.